This T cell receptor (beta chain) originates from a study of blood T cell repertoires in COVID-19. Assay used: immunoSEQ multiplex PCR; TCRdb lists only in-frame clones, some missing. Of some 200,000 clones listed, around 86% are singletons. V was shortened by 7 bases and J by 3 bases, with 16 bases between the two germline ends. The CDR3 totals 15 residues. The V gene's germline CDR1 is SGHVS and CDR2 FQNEAQ. The gene calls are TRBV7-8 and TRBJ2-1; no firm D call. The material sequenced was PBMCs or T cells enriched from blood (not recorded which). The TCR comes from a man aged 25-40 years in a cohort exposed to, infected with or recovered from COVID-19 (not recorded which). DNA of the CDR3: TGTGCCAGCATCACAATTGGGCAGCTCTACAATGAGCAGTTCTTC. It specifies CASITIGQLYNEQFF.